Reported below is one T cell receptor (beta chain). The CDR3 totals 13 residues. The V gene lost 4 bases and the J gene lost 1 base, with 7 bases spanning the gap. Germline V lookup: CDR1 SNHLY, CDR2 FYNNEI. Per the original data handling: Using reference gene primer amplification, nucleated cell counts were estimated. Assay used: immunoSEQ multiplex PCR; TCRdb lists only in-frame clones, some missing. For V, J and clone size, that table is used; D and trimming come from the DNA. The sample has 250,000 to 350,000 clones, around 85% seen once; the top ten hold over 1.1%. The sample comes from a study of blood T cell repertoires in COVID-19. Study context: The United States, Italy and Spain provided the acute and convalescent COVID-19 samples. The cDNA or gDNA used as material had been derived from T cells, B-cell-depleted T cells, or PBMCs.

Enrolled during active infection, Seattle patients were then followed longitudinally. Source material: peripheral blood. This TCR came from a human donor with COVID-19, enrolled during active disease. The donor label of this sample is uncertain. The chain couples TRBV2 to TRBJ1-1, with D maybe TRBD1 (5 bases). DNA of the CDR3: TGTGCCAGCAGTGTAGGGGAGAACACTGAAGCTTTCTTT. Its protein is CASSVGENTEAFF.